This T cell receptor (beta chain) comes out of a study of blood T cell repertoires in COVID-19. Study at large: Acute-phase and convalescent COVID-19 samples originated in the United States, Italy and Spain. T cells, B-cell-depleted T cells, or PBMCs provided the cDNA or gDNA that served as material.

Per the study methods: Researchers report that nucleated cell counts were estimated from reference gene primer amplification. Clones were read by immunoSEQ multiplex PCR, and TCRdb kept only the in-frame ones, dropping some. D and trimming come from the DNA, and the V and J calls and clone size come from that table. The sample consists of 200,000 to 300,000 clones, 70% to 90% of them appearing once. The V segment lost 6 bases and the J segment 13 bases; nucleotides outside the gene matches: 5. This CDR3 region has 11 residues. Germline V gene lookup returns CDR1 PRHDT and CDR2 FYEKMQ (reference sequence).

V is TRBV13 and J is TRBJ1-1; TRBD1 agrees at 10 bases. Material for sequencing was peripheral blood. This TCR came from a man between 45 and 60 years old with acute or convalescent COVID-19. CDR3 DNA sequence: TGTGCCAGCAGTCGGGACAGGGGAGTTTTCTTT. It translates to CASSRDRGVFF. The full variable domain, completed using reference TRBV13 and TRBJ1-1, is AAGVIQSPRHLIKEKRETATLKCYPIPRHDTVYWYQQGPGQDPQFLISFYEKMQSDKGSIPDRFSAQQFSDYHSELNMSSLELGDSALYFCASSRDRGVFFGQGTRLTVV.